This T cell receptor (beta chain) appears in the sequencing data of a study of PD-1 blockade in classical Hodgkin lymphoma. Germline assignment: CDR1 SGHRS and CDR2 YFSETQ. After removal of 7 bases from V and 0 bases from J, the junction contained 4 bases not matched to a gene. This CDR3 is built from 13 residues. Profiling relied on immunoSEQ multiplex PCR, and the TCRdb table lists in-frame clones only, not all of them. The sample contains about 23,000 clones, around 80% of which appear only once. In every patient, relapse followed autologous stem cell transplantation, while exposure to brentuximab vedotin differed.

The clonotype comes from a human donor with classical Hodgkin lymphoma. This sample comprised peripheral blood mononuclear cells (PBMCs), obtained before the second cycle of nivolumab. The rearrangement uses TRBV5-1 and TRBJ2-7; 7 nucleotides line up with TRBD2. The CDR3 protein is CASARDYSYEQYF. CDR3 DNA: TGCGCCAGCGCCCGGGACTACTCCTACGAGCAGTACTTC.